The sequence of this T cell receptor beta chain was determined in a study of patients with pleural tuberculosis (dated by TCRdb to the mid-2010s). This clonotype was detected ten times or more. What antigen it recognizes has not been identified. No quality values exist for individual bases; no much larger clone is one base distant. CDR1 KGHSH and CDR2 LQKENI were looked up in the germline V gene. Counted from cysteine to phenylalanine, this CDR3 has 14 amino acids. This entry keeps only the CDR3 DNA: 42 bases, framed from base 1. Trimming at the junction amounts to 3 bases on V and 3 bases on J, and the germline ends lie 12 bases apart. Sequencer: Illumina Genome Analyzer IIx. Starting from the raw public reads, TCRdb applied fastp trimming at Q25, assembled clones with MiXCR and retained in-frame beta chains. Under each unique CDR3 protein, matching rows form one entry showing the most common genes and DNA. This sample holds 25,000 to 30,000 distinct CDR3 sequences; roughly 18% were observed only once. The ten largest clones capture roughly 3.6% of the sample.

The chain links TRBV18 with TRBJ2-7; the D segment may tentatively be TRBD1 or TRBD2, each giving 6 matched bases. The receptor comes from a human donor with pleural tuberculosis. Sequences were obtained from peripheral blood. The CDR3 protein sequence reads: CASSPREQGYEQYF. In nucleotides, the sequence is TGTGCCAGCTCACCGCGGGAACAGGGCTACGAGCAGTACTTC.